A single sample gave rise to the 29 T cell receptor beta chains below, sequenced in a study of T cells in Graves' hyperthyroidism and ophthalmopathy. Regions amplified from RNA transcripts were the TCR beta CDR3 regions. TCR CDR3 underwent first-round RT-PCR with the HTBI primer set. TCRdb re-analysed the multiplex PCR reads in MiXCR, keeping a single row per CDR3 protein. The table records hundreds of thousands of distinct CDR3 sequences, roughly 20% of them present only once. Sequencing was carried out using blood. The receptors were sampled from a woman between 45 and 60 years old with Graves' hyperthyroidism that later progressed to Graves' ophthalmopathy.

The CDR3 sequence: CASSGSRTLTHYEQYF. The DNA of the CDR3 is TGTGCCAGCAGTGGCTCCAGGACCCTAACCCACTACGAGCAGTACTTC. The chain joins TRBV6-1 to TRBJ2-7; no clear D. The V end lost 4 bases, the J end lost 3 bases, and 19 bases lay between the germline ends. The length of the CDR3 is 16 residues. Germline lookup yields CDR1 MNHNS and CDR2 SASEGT.

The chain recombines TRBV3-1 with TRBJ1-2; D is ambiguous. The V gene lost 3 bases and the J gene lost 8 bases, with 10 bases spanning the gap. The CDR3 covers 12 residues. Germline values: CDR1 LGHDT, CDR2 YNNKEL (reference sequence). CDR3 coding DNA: TGTGCCAGCAGCCAGGTCGGGCCCGGCTACACCTTC. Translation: CASSQVGPGYTF.

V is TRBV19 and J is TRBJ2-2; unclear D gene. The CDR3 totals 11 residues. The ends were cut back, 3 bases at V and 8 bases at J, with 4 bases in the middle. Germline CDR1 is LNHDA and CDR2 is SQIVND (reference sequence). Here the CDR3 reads CASSMGGELFF. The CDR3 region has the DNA TGTGCCAGTAGTATGGGTGGGGAGCTGTTTTTT.

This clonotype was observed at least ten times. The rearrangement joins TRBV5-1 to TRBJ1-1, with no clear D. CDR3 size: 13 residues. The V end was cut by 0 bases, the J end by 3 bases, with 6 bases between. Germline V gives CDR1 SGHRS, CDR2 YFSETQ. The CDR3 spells CASSLVGYTEAFF. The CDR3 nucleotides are TGCGCCAGCAGCTTGGTCGGCTACACTGAAGCTTTCTTT.

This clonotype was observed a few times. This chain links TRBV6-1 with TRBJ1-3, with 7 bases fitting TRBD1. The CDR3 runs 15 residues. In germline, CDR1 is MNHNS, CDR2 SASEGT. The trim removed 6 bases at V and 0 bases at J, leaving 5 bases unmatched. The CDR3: CASRQGSSSGNTIYF. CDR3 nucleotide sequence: TGTGCCAGCAGACAGGGGTCAAGCTCTGGAAACACCATATATTTT.

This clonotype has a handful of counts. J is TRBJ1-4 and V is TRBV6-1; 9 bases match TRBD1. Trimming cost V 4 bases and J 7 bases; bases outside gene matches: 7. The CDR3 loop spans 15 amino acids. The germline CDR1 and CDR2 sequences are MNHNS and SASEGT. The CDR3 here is CASSATGGLVEKLFF. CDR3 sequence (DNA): TGTGCCAGCAGTGCCACAGGGGGCCTTGTTGAAAAACTGTTTTTT.

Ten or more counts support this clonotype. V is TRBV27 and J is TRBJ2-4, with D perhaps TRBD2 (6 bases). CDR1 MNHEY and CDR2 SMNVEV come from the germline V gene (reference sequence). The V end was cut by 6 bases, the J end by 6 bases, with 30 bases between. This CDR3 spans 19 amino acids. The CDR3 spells CASSSFRLVRPSMANIQYF. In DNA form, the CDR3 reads TGTGCCAGCAGCTCCTTCCGACTAGTCCGGCCGAGTATGGCAAACATTCAGTACTTC.

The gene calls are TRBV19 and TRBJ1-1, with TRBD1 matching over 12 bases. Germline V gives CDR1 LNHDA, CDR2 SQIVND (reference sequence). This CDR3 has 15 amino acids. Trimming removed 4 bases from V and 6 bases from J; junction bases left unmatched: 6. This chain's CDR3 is CASSTTGTGGSEAFF. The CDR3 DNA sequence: TGTGCCAGTAGTACGACAGGGACAGGGGGCTCTGAAGCTTTCTTT. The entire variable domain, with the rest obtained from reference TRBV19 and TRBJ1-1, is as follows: DGGITQSPKYLFRKEGQNVTLSCEQNLNHDAMYWYRQDPGQGLRLIYYSQIVNDFQKGDIAEGYSVSREKKESFPLTVTSAQKNPTAFYLCASSTTGTGGSEAFFGQGTRLTVV.

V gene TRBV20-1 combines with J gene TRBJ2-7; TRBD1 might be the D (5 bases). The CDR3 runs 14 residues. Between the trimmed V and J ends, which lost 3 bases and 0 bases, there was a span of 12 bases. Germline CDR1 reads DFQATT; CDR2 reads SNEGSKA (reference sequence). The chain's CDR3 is CSASPPRVSYEQYF. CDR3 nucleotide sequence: TGCAGTGCTAGCCCCCCCAGGGTCTCCTACGAGCAGTACTTC.

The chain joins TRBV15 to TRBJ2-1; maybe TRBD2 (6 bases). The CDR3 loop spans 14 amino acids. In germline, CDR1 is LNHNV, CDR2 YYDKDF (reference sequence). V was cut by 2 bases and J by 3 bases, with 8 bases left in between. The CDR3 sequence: CATSRTGGYNEQFF. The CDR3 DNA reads TGTGCCACCAGCAGAACCGGGGGCTACAATGAGCAGTTCTTC.

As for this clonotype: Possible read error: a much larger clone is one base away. CDR3 in DNA: TGTGCCAGCAGTCACCCCAGGACAGGATTAGATACGCAGTATTTT. Its protein is CASSHPRTGLDTQYF. The chain links TRBV12-3 or TRBV12-4 to TRBJ2-3; 7 bases align to TRBD1. V lost 5 bases and J lost 5; bases outside the gene matches: 10. The CDR3 extends over 15 amino acids.

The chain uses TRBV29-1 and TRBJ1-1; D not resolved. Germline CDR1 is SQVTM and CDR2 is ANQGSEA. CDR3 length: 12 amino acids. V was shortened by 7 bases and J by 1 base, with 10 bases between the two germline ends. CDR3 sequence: CSGARKNTEAFF. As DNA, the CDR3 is TGCAGCGGAGCCAGGAAGAACACTGAAGCTTTCTTT.

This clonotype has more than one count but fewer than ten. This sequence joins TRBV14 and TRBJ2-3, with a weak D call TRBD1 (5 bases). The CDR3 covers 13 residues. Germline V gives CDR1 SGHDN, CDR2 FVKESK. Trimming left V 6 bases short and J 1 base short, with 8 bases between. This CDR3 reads CASRTRGTDTQYF. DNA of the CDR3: TGTGCCAGCAGGACCAGGGGCACAGATACGCAGTATTTT.

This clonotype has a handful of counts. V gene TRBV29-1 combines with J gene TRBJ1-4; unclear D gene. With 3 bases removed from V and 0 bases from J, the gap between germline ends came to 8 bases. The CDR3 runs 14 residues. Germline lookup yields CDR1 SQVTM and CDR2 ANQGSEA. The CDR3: CSVESDATNEKLFF. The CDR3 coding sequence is TGCAGCGTTGAGTCGGACGCAACTAATGAAAAACTGTTTTTT.

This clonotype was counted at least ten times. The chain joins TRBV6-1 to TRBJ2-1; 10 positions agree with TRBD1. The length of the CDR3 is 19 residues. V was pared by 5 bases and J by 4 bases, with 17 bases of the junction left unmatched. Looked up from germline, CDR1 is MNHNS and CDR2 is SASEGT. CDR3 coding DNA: TGTGCCAGCAGTTACGCGCAGGTCCTGCGGGACAGGGGTTACAATGAGCAGTTCTTC. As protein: CASSYAQVLRDRGYNEQFF.

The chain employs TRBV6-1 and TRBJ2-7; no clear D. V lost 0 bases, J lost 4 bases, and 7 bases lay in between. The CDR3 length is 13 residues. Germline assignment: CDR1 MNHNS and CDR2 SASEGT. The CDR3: CASSEARPYEQYF. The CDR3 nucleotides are TGTGCCAGCAGTGAAGCGCGACCGTACGAGCAGTACTTC.

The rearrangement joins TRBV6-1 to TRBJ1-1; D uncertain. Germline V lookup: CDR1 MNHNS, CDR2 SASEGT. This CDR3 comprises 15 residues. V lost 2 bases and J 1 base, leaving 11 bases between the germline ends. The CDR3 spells CASSERRYTNTEAFF. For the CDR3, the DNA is TGTGCCAGCAGTGAACGAAGATACACGAACACTGAAGCTTTCTTT.

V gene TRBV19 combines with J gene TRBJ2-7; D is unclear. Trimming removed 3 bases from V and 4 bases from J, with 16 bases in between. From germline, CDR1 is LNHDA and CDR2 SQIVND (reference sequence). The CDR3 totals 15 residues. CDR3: CASSIRSQQWYEQYF. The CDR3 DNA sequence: TGTGCCAGTAGTATCCGGTCTCAACAATGGTACGAGCAGTACTTC.

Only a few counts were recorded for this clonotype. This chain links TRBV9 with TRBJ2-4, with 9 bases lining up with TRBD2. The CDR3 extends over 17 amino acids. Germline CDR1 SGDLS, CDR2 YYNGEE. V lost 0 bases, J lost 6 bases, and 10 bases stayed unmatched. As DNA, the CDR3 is TGTGCCAGCAGCGTAGAGATAGGGGGCGGGGGGGCAAACATTCAGTACTTC. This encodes CASSVEIGGGGANIQYF.

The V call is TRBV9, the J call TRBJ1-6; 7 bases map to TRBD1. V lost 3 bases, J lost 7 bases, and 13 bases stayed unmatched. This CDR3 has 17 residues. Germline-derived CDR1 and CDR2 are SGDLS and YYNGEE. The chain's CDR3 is CASSDRDSELPNSPLHF. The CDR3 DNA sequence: TGTGCCAGCAGCGACCGGGACAGCGAGCTCCCCAATTCACCCCTCCACTTT.

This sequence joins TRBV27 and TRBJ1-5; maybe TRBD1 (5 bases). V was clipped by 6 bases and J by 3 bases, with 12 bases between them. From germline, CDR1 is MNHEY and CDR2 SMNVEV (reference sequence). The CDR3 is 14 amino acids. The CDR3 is CASRLDSLNQPQHF. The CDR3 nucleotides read TGTGCCAGCAGACTCGACAGTCTCAATCAGCCCCAGCATTTT.

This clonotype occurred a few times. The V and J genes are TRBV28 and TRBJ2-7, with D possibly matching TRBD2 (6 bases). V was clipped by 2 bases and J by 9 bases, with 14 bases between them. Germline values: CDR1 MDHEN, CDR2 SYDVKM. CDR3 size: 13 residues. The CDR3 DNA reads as TGTGCCAGCAGTTTAGGGACTCTTATTGGGCAGTACTTC. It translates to CASSLGTLIGQYF.

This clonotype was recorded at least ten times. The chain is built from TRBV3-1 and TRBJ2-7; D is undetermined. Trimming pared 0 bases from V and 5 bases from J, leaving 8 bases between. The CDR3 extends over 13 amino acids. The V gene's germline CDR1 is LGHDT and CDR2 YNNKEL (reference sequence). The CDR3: CASSQDWWDEQYF. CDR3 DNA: TGTGCCAGCAGCCAAGATTGGTGGGACGAGCAGTACTTC.

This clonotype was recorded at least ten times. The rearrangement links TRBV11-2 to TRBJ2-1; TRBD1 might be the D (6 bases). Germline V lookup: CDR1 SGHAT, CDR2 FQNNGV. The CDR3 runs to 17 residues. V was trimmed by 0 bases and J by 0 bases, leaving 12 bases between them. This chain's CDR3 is CASSLEVRGSSYNEQFF. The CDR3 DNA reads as TGTGCCAGCAGCTTAGAGGTTAGGGGGAGCTCCTACAATGAGCAGTTCTTC.

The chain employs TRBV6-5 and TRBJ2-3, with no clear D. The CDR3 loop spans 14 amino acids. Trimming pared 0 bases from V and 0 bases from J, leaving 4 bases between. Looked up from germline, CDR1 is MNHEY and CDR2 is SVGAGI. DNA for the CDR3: TGTGCCAGCAGTTACTCGAGGAGCACAGATACGCAGTATTTT. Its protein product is CASSYSRSTDTQYF.

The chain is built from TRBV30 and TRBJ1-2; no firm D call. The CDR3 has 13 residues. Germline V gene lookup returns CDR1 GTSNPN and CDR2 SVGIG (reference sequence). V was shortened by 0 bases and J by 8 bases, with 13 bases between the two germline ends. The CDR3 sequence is CAWSVYGLGGYTF. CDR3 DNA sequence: TGTGCCTGGAGTGTATACGGGCTCGGAGGCTACACCTTC.

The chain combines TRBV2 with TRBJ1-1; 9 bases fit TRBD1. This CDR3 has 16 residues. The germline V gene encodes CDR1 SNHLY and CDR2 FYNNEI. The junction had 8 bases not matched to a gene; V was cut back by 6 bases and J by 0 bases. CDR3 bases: TGTGCCAGCAGCGGGACAGGGTTTGGGGTGAACACTGAAGCTTTCTTT. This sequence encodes CASSGTGFGVNTEAFF.

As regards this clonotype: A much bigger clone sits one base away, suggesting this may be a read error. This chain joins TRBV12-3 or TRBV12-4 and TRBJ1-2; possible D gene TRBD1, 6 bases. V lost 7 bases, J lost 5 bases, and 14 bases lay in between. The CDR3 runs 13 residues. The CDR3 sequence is CASTPRGGYGYTF. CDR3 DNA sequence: TGTGCCAGCACCCCCAGGGGAGGGTATGGCTACACCTTC.

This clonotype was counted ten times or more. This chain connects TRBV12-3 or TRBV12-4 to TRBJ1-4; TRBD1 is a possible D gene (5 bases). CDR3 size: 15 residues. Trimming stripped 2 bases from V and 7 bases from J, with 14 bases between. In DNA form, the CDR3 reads TGTGCCAGCAGTTTATTGGGGGGGAGCCTTGAAAAACTGTTTTTT. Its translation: CASSLLGGSLEKLFF.